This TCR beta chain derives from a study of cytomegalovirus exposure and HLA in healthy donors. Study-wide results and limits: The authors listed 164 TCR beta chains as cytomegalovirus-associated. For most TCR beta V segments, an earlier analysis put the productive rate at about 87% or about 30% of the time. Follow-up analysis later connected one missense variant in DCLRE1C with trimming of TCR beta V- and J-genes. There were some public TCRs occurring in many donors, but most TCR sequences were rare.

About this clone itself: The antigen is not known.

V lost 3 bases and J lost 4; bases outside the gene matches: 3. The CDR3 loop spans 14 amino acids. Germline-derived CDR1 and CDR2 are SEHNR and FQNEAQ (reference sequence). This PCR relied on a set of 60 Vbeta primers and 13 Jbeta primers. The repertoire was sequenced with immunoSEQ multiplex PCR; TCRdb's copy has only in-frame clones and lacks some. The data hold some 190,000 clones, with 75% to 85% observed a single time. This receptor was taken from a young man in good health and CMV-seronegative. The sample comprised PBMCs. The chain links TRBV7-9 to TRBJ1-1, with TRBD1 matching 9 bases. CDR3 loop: CASSFGTGFTEAFF. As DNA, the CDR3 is TGTGCCAGCAGCTTTGGGACAGGGTTCACTGAAGCTTTCTTT.